This T cell receptor beta chain was observed in a study of OX40 agonist ivuxolimab in advanced cancers. Turning to the study itself: Prior checkpoint blockade (anti-PD-1, anti-PD-L1 or anti-CTLA-4) was permitted; approximately 40% had it. Study-wide results and caveats: In a subset of nonresponders, normalized T-cell clonal expansion was also low. CD8+ T cells (on average) carried more expanded clones than CD4+ T cells.

Of note for this clone: Its antigen is currently unknown.

The method was immunoSEQ multiplex PCR; TCRdb's version includes in-frame clones alone and lacks a portion of them. The table records over 10,000 clones, roughly 89% of them present only once. CDR1 is MNHEY and CDR2 is SMNVEV in the germline V gene (reference sequence). CDR3 length: 13 residues. The ends were cut back, 4 bases at V and 4 bases at J, with 8 bases in the middle. The TCR sequence derives from an adult with an advanced solid tumor such as melanoma, head and neck, liver or kidney cancer. The rearrangement uses TRBV27 and TRBJ2-1; the D is unclear. Specimen: CD4+ or CD8+ T cells sorted from blood, collected in a trial of the OX40 agonist ivuxolimab. The CDR3 spells CASSSPPYNEQFF. Here the CDR3 DNA reads TGTGCCAGCAGTTCGCCCCCTTACAATGAGCAGTTCTTC.